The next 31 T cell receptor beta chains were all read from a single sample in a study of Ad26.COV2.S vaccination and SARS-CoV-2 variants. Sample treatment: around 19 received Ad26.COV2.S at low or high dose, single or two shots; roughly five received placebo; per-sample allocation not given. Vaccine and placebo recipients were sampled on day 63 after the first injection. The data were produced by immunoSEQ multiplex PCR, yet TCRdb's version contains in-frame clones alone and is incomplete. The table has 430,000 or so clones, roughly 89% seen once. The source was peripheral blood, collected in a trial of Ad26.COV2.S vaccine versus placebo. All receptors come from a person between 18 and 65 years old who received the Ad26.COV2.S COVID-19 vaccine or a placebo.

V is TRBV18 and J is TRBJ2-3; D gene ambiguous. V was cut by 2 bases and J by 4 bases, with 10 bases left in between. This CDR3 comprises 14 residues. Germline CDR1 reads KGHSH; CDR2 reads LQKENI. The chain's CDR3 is CASSPTTPPDTQYF. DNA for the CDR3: TGTGCCAGCTCACCAACAACCCCGCCAGATACGCAGTATTTT.

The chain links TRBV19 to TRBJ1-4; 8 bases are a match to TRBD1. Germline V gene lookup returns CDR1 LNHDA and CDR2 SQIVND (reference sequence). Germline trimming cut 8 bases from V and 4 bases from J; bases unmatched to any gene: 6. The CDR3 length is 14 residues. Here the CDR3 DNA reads TGTGCCAGTCAATACAGGGGGAGTAATGAAAAACTGTTTTTT. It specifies CASQYRGSNEKLFF. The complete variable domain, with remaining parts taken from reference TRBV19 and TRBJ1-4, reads DGGITQSPKYLFRKEGQNVTLSCEQNLNHDAMYWYRQDPGQGLRLIYYSQIVNDFQKGDIAEGYSVSREKKESFPLTVTSAQKNPTAFYLCASQYRGSNEKLFFGSGTQLSVL.

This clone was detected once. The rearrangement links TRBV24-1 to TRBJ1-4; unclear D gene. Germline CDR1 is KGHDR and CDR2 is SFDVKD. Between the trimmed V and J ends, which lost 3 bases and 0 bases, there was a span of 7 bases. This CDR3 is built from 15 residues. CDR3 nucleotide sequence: TGTGCCACCAGTGATCCGAGGGCAACTAATGAAAAACTGTTTTTT. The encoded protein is CATSDPRATNEKLFF.

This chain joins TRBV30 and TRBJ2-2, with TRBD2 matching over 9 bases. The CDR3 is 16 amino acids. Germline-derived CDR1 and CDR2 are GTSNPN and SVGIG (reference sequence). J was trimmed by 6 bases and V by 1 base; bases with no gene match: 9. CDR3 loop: CAWSAPAGGPPGELFF. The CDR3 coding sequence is TGTGCCTGGAGTGCCCCGGCGGGGGGGCCCCCCGGGGAGCTGTTTTTT. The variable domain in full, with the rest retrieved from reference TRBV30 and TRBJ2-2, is SQTIHQWPATLVQPVGSPLSLECTVEGTSNPNLYWYRQAAGRGLQLLFYSVGIGQISSEVPQNLSASRPQDRQFILSSKKLLLSDSGFYLCAWSAPAGGPPGELFFGEGSRLTVL.

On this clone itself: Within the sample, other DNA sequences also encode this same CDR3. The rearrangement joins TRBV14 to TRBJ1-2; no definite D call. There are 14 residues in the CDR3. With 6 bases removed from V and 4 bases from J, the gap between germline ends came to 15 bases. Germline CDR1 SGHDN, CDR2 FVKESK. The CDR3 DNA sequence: TGTGCCAGCAGTCCATCGGGGTTCGGCTATGGCTACACCTTC. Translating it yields CASSPSGFGYGYTF.

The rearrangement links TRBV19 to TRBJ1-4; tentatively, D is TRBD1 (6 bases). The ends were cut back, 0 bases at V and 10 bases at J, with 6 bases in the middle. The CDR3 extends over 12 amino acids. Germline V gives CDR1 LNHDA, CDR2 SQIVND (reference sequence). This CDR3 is CASSIEGGKLFF. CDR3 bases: TGTGCCAGTAGTATAGAAGGGGGAAAACTGTTTTTT. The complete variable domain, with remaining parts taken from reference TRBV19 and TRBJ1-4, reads DGGITQSPKYLFRKEGQNVTLSCEQNLNHDAMYWYRQDPGQGLRLIYYSQIVNDFQKGDIAEGYSVSREKKESFPLTVTSAQKNPTAFYLCASSIEGGKLFFGSGTQLSVL.

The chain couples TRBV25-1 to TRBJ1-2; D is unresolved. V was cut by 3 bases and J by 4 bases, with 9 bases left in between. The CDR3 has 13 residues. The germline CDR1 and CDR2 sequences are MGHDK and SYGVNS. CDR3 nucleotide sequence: TGTGCCAGCAGTGATCTGGGCGGCTATGGCTACACCTTC. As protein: CASSDLGGYGYTF.

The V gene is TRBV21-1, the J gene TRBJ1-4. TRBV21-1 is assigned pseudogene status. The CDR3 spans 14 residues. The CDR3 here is CASSAGGRNEKLFF. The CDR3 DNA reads TGTGCCAGCAGCGCCGGGGGGCGGAATGAAAAACTGTTTTTT.

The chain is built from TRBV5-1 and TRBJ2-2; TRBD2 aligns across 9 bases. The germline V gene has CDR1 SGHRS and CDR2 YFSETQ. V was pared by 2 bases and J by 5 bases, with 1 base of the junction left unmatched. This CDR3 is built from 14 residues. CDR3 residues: CASSFLAGTGELFF. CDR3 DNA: TGCGCCAGCAGCTTCCTAGCGGGGACCGGGGAGCTGTTTTTT.

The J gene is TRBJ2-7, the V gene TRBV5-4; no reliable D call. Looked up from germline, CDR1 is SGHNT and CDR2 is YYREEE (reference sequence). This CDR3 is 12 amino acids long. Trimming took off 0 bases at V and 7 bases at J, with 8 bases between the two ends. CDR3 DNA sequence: TGTGCCAGCAGCTTGGTTTCCGGGGAGCAGTACTTC. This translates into CASSLVSGEQYF.

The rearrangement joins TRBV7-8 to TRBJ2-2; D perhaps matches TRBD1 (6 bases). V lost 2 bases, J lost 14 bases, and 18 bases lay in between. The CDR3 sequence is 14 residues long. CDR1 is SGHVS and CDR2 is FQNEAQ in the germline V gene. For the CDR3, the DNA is TGTGCCAGCAGCTTAACCCCGGGACACCCAAGCCTGTTTTTT. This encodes CASSLTPGHPSLFF.

This chain's CDR3 is CASSTLGRQETQYF. In nucleotides, the CDR3 is TGTGCCAGCTCAACCCTTGGTAGACAAGAGACCCAGTACTTC. V usage is TRBV18 and J usage is TRBJ2-5; D gene unclear. The germline CDR1 and CDR2 sequences are KGHSH and LQKENI. V lost 5 bases and J lost 2, with 12 bases in between. The CDR3 covers 14 residues.

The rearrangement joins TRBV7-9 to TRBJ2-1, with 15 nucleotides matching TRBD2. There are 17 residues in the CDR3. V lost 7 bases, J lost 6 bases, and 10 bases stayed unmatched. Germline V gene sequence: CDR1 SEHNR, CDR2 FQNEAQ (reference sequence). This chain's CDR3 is CASTKPRTSGRANEQFF. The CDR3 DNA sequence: TGTGCCAGCACCAAGCCACGGACTAGCGGGAGGGCCAATGAGCAGTTCTTC. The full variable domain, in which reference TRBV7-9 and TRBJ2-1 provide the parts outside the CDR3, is DTGVSQNPRHKITKRGQNVTFRCDPISEHNRLYWYRQTLGQGPEFLTYFQNEAQLEKSRLLSDRFSAERPKGSFSTLEIQRTEQGDSAMYLCASTKPRTSGRANEQFFGPGTRLTVL.

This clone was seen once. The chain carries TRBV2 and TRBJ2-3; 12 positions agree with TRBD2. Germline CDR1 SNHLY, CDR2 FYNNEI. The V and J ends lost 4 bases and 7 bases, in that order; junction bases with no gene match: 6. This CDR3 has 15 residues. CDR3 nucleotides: TGTGCCAGCAGTGGGGCTAGCGGGGGGGCAAATACGCAGTATTTT. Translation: CASSGASGGANTQYF.

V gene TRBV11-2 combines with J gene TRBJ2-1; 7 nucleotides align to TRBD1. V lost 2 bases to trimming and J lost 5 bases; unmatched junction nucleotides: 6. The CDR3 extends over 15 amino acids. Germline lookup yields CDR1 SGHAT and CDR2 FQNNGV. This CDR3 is CASSLNRGSHNEQFF. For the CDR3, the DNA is TGTGCCAGCAGCTTAAACAGGGGTTCTCACAATGAGCAGTTCTTC.

The CDR3 bases are TGTGCCAGCAGCATCGGGACAGCCCACCAAGAGACCCAGTACTTC. It translates to CASSIGTAHQETQYF. The chain uses TRBV7-2 and TRBJ2-5; the match to TRBD1 covers 7 bases. Germline CDR1 reads SGHTA; CDR2 reads FQGNSA. V shed 5 bases, J shed 0 bases, and the junction held 6 bases outside the gene matches. The CDR3 totals 15 residues.

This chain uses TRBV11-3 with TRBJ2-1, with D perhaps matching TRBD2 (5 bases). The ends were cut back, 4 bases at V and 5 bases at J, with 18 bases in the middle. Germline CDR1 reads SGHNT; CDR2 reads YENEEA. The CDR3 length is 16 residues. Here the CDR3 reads CASSSRVWARDNEQFF. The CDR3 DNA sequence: TGTGCCAGCAGCTCGCGGGTTTGGGCGCGGGACAATGAGCAGTTCTTC.

CDR3 sequence: CATSRRQGTGGYTF. The CDR3 DNA sequence: TGTGCCACCAGCAGGAGACAGGGTACGGGTGGCTACACCTTC. V is TRBV15 and J is TRBJ1-2; TRBD1 matches 7 bases. This CDR3 is built from 14 residues. Germline trimming cut 3 bases from V and 7 bases from J; bases unmatched to any gene: 8. In germline, CDR1 is LNHNV, CDR2 YYDKDF (reference sequence).

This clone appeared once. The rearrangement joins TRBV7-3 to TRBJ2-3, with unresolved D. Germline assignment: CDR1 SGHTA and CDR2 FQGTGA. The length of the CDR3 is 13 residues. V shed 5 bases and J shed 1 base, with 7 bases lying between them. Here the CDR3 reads CASSVDGTDTQYF. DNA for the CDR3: TGTGCCAGCAGCGTCGACGGCACAGATACGCAGTATTTT.

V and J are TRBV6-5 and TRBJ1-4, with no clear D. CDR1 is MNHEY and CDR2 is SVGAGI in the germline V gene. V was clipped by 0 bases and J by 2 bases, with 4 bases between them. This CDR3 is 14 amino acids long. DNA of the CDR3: TGTGCCAGCAGTTACTCGGGGACTAATGAAAAACTGTTTTTT. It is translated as CASSYSGTNEKLFF.

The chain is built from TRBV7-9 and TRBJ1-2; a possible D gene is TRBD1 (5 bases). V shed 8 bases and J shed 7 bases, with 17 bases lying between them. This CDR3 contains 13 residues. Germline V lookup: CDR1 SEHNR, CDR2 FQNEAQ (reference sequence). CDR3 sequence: CASSTRGGSGYTF. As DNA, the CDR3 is TGTGCCAGCTCCACGAGGGGTGGGTCTGGCTACACCTTC.

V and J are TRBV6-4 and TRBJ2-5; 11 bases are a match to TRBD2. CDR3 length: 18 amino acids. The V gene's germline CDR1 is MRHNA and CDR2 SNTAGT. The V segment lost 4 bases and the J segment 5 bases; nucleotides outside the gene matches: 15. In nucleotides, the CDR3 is TGTGCCAGCAGTGCCCCCACTAGCGGGAGTTTTGTGGTCGAGACCCAGTACTTC. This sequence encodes CASSAPTSGSFVVETQYF.

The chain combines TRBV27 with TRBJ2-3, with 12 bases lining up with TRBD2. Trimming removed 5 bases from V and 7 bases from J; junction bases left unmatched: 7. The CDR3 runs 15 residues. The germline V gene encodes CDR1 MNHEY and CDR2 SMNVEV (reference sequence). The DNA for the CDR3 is TGTGCCAGCAGTGAACTAGCGGGGGGCGAACATACGCAGTATTTT. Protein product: CASSELAGGEHTQYF.

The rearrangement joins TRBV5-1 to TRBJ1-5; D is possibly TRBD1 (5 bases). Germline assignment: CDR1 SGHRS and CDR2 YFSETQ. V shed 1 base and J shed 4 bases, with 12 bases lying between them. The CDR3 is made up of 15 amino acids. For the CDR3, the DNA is TGCGCCAGCAGCTTGACTGGTGGGGGTAATCAGCCCCAGCATTTT. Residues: CASSLTGGGNQPQHF.

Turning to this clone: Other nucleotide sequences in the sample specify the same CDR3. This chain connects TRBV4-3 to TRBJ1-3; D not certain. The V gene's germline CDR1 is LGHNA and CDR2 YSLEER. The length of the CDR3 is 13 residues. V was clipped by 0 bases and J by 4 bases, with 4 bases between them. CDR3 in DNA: TGCGCCAGCAGCCAAGATCAAGGAAACACCATATATTTT. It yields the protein CASSQDQGNTIYF.

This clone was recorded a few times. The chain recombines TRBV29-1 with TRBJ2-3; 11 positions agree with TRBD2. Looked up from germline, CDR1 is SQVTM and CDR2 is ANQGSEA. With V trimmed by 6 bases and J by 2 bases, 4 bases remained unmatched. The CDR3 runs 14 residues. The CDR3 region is CSVASGGFTDTQYF. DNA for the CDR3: TGCAGCGTAGCTAGCGGGGGGTTCACAGATACGCAGTATTTT.

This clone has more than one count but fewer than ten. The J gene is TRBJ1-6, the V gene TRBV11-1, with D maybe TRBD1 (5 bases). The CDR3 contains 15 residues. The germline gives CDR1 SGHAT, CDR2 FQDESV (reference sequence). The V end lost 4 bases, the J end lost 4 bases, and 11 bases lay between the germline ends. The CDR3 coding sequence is TGTGCCAGCAGCTCTTCGACAGAATATAATTCACCCCTCCACTTT. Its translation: CASSSSTEYNSPLHF.

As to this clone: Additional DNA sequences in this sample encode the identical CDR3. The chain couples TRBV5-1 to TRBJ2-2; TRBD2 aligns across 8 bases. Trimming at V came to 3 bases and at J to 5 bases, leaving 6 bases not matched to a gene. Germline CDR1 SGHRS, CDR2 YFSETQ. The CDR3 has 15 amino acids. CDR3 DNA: TGCGCCAGCAGCTCAAGCGGGAGCTATACCGGGGAGCTGTTTTTT. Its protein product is CASSSSGSYTGELFF. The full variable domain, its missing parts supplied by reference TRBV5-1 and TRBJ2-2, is KAGVTQTPRYLIKTRGQQVTLSCSPISGHRSVSWYQQTPGQGLQFLFEYFSETQRNKGNFPGRFSGRQFSNSRSEMNVSTLELGDSALYLCASSSSGSYTGELFFGEGSRLTVL.

The CDR3 bases are TGCGGGGACAGGGGGAGCACTGAAGCTTTCTTT. It yields the protein CGDRGSTEAFF. This chain connects TRBV20-1 to TRBJ1-1; 11 positions match TRBD1. In germline, CDR1 is DFQATT, CDR2 SNEGSKA (reference sequence). The CDR3 covers 11 residues.

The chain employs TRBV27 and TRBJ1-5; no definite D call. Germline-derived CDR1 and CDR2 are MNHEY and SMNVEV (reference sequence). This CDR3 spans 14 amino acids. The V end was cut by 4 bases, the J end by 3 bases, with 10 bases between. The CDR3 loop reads CASSSGRDNQPQHF. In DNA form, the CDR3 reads TGTGCCAGCAGTTCCGGACGGGACAATCAGCCCCAGCATTTT.

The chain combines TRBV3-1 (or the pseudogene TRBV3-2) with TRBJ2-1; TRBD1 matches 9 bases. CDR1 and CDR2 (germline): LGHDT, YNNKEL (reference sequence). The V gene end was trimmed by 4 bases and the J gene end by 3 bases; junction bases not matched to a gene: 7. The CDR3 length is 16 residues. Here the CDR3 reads CASSPIDRGNYNEQFF. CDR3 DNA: TGTGCCAGCAGCCCCATCGACAGGGGGAACTACAATGAGCAGTTCTTC.